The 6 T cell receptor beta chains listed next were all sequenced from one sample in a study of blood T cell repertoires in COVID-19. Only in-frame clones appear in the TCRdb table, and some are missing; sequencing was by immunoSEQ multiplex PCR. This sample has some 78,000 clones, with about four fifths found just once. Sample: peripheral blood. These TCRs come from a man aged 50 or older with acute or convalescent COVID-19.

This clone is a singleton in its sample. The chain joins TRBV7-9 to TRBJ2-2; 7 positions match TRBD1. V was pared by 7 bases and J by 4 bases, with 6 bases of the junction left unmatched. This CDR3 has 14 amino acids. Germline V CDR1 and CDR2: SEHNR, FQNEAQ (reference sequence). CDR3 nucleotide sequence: TGTGCCAGCATGAGGGGGCTGAGCACCGGGGAGCTGTTTTTT. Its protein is CASMRGLSTGELFF.

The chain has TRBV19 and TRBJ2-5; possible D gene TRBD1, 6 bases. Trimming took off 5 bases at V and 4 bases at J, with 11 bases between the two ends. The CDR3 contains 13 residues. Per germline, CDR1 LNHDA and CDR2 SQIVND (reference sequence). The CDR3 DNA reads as TGTGCCAGTAGTGTTCAGGGGAGAGAGACCCAGTACTTC. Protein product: CASSVQGRETQYF.

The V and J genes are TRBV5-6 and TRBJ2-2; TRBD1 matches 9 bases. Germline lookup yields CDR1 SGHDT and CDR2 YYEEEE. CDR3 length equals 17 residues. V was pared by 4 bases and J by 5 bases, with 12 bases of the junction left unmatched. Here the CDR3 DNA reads TGTGCCAGCAGCAAGACCGGGACAGGGTATTTTACCGGGGAGCTGTTTTTT. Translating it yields CASSKTGTGYFTGELFF. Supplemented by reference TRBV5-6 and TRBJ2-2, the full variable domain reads DAGVTQSPTHLIKTRGQQVTLRCSPKSGHDTVSWYQQALGQGPQFIFQYYEEEERQRGNFPDRFSGHQFPNYSSELNVNALLLGDSALYLCASSKTGTGYFTGELFFGEGSRLTVL.

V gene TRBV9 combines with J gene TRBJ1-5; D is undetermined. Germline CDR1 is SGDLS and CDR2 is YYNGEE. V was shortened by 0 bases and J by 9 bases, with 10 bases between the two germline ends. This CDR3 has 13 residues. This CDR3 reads CASSVGSLGPQHF. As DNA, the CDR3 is TGTGCCAGCAGCGTAGGGTCTCTAGGGCCCCAGCATTTT.

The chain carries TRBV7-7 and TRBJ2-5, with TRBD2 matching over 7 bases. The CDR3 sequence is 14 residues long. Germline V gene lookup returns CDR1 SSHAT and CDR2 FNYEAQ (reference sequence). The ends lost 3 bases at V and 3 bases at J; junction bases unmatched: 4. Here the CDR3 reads CASSFLGGEETQYF. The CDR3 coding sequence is TGTGCCAGCAGCTTTTTGGGGGGGGAAGAGACCCAGTACTTC.

Here the CDR3 reads CASSHGPPGRNIAYEQYF. CDR3 DNA sequence: TGCGCCAGCAGCCATGGCCCCCCGGGGAGGAATATAGCCTACGAGCAGTACTTC. The genes are TRBV4-3 and TRBJ2-7; weak D call: TRBD2 (6 bases). Trimming pared 3 bases from V and 2 bases from J, leaving 23 bases between. Per the germline V gene, CDR1 is LGHNA and CDR2 is YSLEER. This CDR3 comprises 18 residues.